This entry concerns a single T cell receptor (beta chain). Its antigen is undetermined. There are 13 residues in the CDR3. Trimming cost V 3 bases and J 3 bases, with 7 bases left between them. Germline CDR1 KGHSH, CDR2 LQKENI. This sample stems from a study of OX40 agonist ivuxolimab in advanced cancers. For the study at large: Past anti-PD-1, anti-PD-L1 or anti-CTLA-4 therapy was accepted, and approximately 37% had received some. Points from the study as a whole: On average, CD8+ T cells had more expanded clones than CD4+. Within 6 weeks, CD4+ and CD8+ blood T cells expanded clonally at 0.1 to 3.0 mg/kg.

Sequencing used immunoSEQ multiplex PCR; TCRdb keeps in-frame clones, though not all of them. The sample shows 55,000 to 65,000 clones, approximately 80% of them seen only once. The sequencing here drew on CD4+ or CD8+ T cells sorted from blood, taken in a trial of the OX40 agonist ivuxolimab. The V call is TRBV18, the J call TRBJ2-3, with D possibly TRBD1 on 5 matching bases. This clonotype was obtained from an adult with an advanced solid tumor such as melanoma, head and neck, liver or kidney cancer. The CDR3 protein is CASSPGATDTQYF. As DNA, the CDR3 is TGTGCCAGCTCACCTGGGGCGACAGATACGCAGTATTTT.